Presented here are 25 T cell receptor beta chains from one specimen sequenced in a study of blood T cell repertoires in COVID-19 (dated by TCRdb to the early 2020s). The receptor library was made with the immunoSEQ multiplex PCR assay. This immuneACCESS table, as held by TCRdb, lists in-frame sequences with V and J called but not all clones. Of the missing ones, under half trace to an unresolved V gene in checked studies; the others have no known cause. The sample table contains around 240,000 clones; only one count was recorded for about 89% of them. Clones ranked in the top ten supply roughly 1.2% of the sample. Sequenced material: PBMCs or T cells enriched from blood (not recorded which). The receptors shown here come from a human donor in a cohort exposed to, infected with or recovered from COVID-19 (not recorded which). The donor label of this sample is uncertain.

About this clone: Germline and junction disagree at one end, which may indicate a read error. For the CDR3, the DNA is TGCGCCCGCAGCGGGGCGGGGGGGCGAACTGGGGAGCTGTTTTTT. Protein sequence: CARSGAGGRTGELFF. The V gene is TRBV4-1, the J gene TRBJ2-2; 9 bases are a match to TRBD2. This CDR3 region has 15 residues. Germline assignment: CDR1 MGHRA and CDR2 YSYEKL.

The genes are TRBV6-5 and TRBJ2-5, with 11 bases lining up with TRBD2. Trimming cost V 7 bases and J 2 bases; bases outside gene matches: 6. Germline assignment: CDR1 MNHEY and CDR2 SVGAGI. The CDR3 is 15 amino acids. CDR3 region: CASTLLAGVQETQYF. The CDR3 coding sequence is TGTGCCAGCACCCTACTAGCGGGGGTACAAGAGACCCAGTACTTC.

The chain uses TRBV9 and TRBJ2-7, with 7 bases fitting TRBD2. This CDR3 is built from 15 residues. CDR1 is SGDLS and CDR2 is YYNGEE in the germline V gene. The V gene end was trimmed by 0 bases and the J gene end by 5 bases; junction bases not matched to a gene: 8. DNA of the CDR3: TGTGCCAGCAGCGTAGAGGTGGGGGGGTGGAACGAGCAGTACTTC. Protein: CASSVEVGGWNEQYF.

The chain carries TRBV13 and TRBJ2-7; 7 nucleotides match TRBD2. J gave up 0 bases and V 5 bases, and 16 bases lay outside the gene matches. The CDR3 length is 18 residues. Germline CDR1 reads PRHDT; CDR2 reads FYEKMQ (reference sequence). In nucleotides, the CDR3 is TGTGCCAGCAGCAGGAGCGGGCCCAGCGGGGTTAACTCCTACGAGCAGTACTTC. Its translation: CASSRSGPSGVNSYEQYF.

The chain is built from TRBV5-1 and TRBJ2-1, with a weak D call TRBD1 (6 bases). This CDR3 region has 15 residues. Trimming removed 2 bases at V and 2 bases at J, with 11 bases between. The germline V gene encodes CDR1 SGHRS and CDR2 YFSETQ. In nucleotides, the CDR3 is TGCGCCAGCAGCTTCGTACAGGGAACCTACAATGAGCAGTTCTTC. This encodes CASSFVQGTYNEQFF. Using reference TRBV5-1 and TRBJ2-1 for the parts outside the CDR3, the full variable domain is KAGVTQTPRYLIKTRGQQVTLSCSPISGHRSVSWYQQTPGQGLQFLFEYFSETQRNKGNFPGRFSGRQFSNSRSEMNVSTLELGDSALYLCASSFVQGTYNEQFFGPGTRLTVL.

J is TRBJ2-7 and V is TRBV7-8; 9 bases map to TRBD2. CDR1 and CDR2 from the germline V gene are SGHVS and FQNEAQ. V shed 5 bases and J 3 bases; nucleotides not matched to a gene: 11. The CDR3 extends over 16 amino acids. The CDR3 is CASSPSLAGFGYEQYF. The CDR3 DNA is TGTGCCAGCAGCCCCTCCCTAGCGGGGTTTGGCTACGAGCAGTACTTC.

This chain uses TRBV5-4 with TRBJ2-7, with D perhaps TRBD2 (5 bases). V was trimmed by 0 bases and J by 0 bases, leaving 19 bases between them. CDR1 SGHNT and CDR2 YYREEE come from the germline V gene (reference sequence). The length of the CDR3 is 18 residues. CDR3 in DNA: TGTGCCAGCAGCTTGGTGGGGTCCCCAGACGGGGTCTCCTACGAGCAGTACTTC. This gives the protein CASSLVGSPDGVSYEQYF.

The rearrangement uses TRBV30 and TRBJ2-7; possible D gene TRBD2, 6 bases. The CDR3 spans 11 residues. The germline V gene encodes CDR1 GTSNPN and CDR2 SVGIG (reference sequence). Trimming removed 3 bases at V and 5 bases at J, with 8 bases between. The CDR3 DNA is TGTGCCTGGAGACGGGAGAACGAGCAGTACTTC. It encodes CAWRRENEQYF.

The chain links TRBV15 to TRBJ2-1, with 7 bases aligning to TRBD2. In germline, CDR1 is LNHNV, CDR2 YYDKDF (reference sequence). The CDR3 has 16 amino acids. Losses at the gene ends were 2 bases for V and 0 bases for J; bases not matched to a gene: 4. The CDR3 protein is CATSRPSGSSYNEQFF. The CDR3 DNA is TGTGCCACCAGCAGACCTAGCGGTAGCTCCTACAATGAGCAGTTCTTC.

This chain joins TRBV7-8 and TRBJ1-2; 10 bases agree with TRBD1. The V segment lost 1 base and the J segment 5 bases; nucleotides outside the gene matches: 4. CDR1 is SGHVS and CDR2 is FQNEAQ in the germline V gene. This CDR3 contains 15 residues. The CDR3 protein is CASSLGDRGKYGYTF. CDR3 bases: TGTGCCAGCAGCTTAGGGGACAGGGGAAAGTATGGCTACACCTTC. Using reference TRBV7-8 and TRBJ1-2 for the parts outside the CDR3, the full variable domain is GAGVSQSPRYKVAKRGQDVALRCDPISGHVSLFWYQQALGQGPEFLTYFQNEAQLDKSGLPSDRFFAERPEGSVSTLKIQRTQQEDSAVYLCASSLGDRGKYGYTFGSGTRLTVV.

The chain links TRBV5-6 to TRBJ2-2, with D maybe TRBD1 (6 bases). The V end lost 1 base, the J end lost 2 bases, and 9 bases lay between the germline ends. CDR3 length: 15 residues. Germline V lookup: CDR1 SGHDT, CDR2 YYEEEE. DNA for the CDR3: TGTGCCAGCAGCTTGACAGGGCCCAACACCGGGGAGCTGTTTTTT. Translating it yields CASSLTGPNTGELFF. Full variable domain (outside the CDR3, taken from reference TRBV5-6 and TRBJ2-2): DAGVTQSPTHLIKTRGQQVTLRCSPKSGHDTVSWYQQALGQGPQFIFQYYEEEERQRGNFPDRFSGHQFPNYSSELNVNALLLGDSALYLCASSLTGPNTGELFFGEGSRLTVL.

As regards this clone: One junction end disagrees with the germline gene, perhaps due to a read error. The chain combines TRBV6-2 or TRBV6-3 with TRBJ2-3; tentatively, D is TRBD2 (6 bases). Germline V CDR1 and CDR2: MNHEY, SVGEGT. This CDR3 has 15 residues. CDR3 coding DNA: TGTGCCAGCAGCTACTCCCCGGGGGATCCAGATACGCAGTATTTT. Amino acid sequence: CASSYSPGDPDTQYF.

The J gene is TRBJ2-1, the V gene TRBV19, with D uncertain. This CDR3 contains 13 residues. Germline CDR1 and CDR2: LNHDA and SQIVND (reference sequence). Trimming pared 0 bases from V and 10 bases from J, leaving 10 bases between. The CDR3 bases are TGTGCCAGTAGTATAGATTTCCAGGCCGAGCAGTTCTTC. Protein: CASSIDFQAEQFF.

The V call is TRBV6-4, the J call TRBJ1-1; TRBD1 might be the D (5 bases). Trimming cost V 8 bases and J 7 bases, with 23 bases left between them. Germline CDR1 MRHNA, CDR2 SNTAGT. This CDR3 contains 15 residues. CDR3 region: CASSTEGLPGSEAFF. Here the CDR3 DNA reads TGTGCCAGCTCCACGGAGGGGCTCCCAGGCAGTGAAGCTTTCTTT.

The V and J genes are TRBV10-2 and TRBJ1-4; D perhaps matches TRBD1 (6 bases). CDR1 is WSHSY and CDR2 is SAAADI in the germline V gene. The CDR3 is 14 amino acids. V lost 4 bases to trimming and J lost 2 bases, with 8 bases between them. The CDR3 loop is CASSVTGTNEKLFF. The DNA of the CDR3 is TGCGCCAGCAGTGTGACAGGCACTAATGAAAAACTGTTTTTT.

This clone appeared a single time. The chain joins TRBV28 to TRBJ2-7; TRBD1 agrees at 8 bases. The CDR3 extends over 14 amino acids. Germline CDR1 MDHEN, CDR2 SYDVKM. V lost 3 bases, J lost 1 base, and 2 bases stayed unmatched. CDR3 residues: CASSLQGASYEQYF. The CDR3 coding sequence is TGTGCCAGCAGTTTGCAGGGGGCGTCCTACGAGCAGTACTTC.

This clone has only one observation. V is TRBV10-3 and J is TRBJ1-5, with a weak D call TRBD1 (5 bases). Germline V gene data show CDR1 as ENHRY and CDR2 as SYGVKD. The germline V and J ends were trimmed by 3 bases and 8 bases, with 11 bases remaining between them. The CDR3 consists of 13 residues. CDR3 region: CAISDGGGEPQHF. In DNA form, the CDR3 reads TGTGCCATCAGTGACGGGGGTGGGGAGCCCCAGCATTTT.

This chain links TRBV30 with TRBJ1-4; 8 nucleotides agree with TRBD1. Germline loops: CDR1 GTSNPN, CDR2 SVGIG (reference sequence). J gave up 6 bases and V 2 bases, and 5 bases lay outside the gene matches. The CDR3 length is 14 residues. This chain's CDR3 is CAWSNRGVYEKLFF. The CDR3, as DNA: TGTGCCTGGAGTAACAGGGGGGTTTATGAAAAACTGTTTTTT. Looking up the rest from reference TRBV30 and TRBJ1-4 gives the full variable domain: SQTIHQWPATLVQPVGSPLSLECTVEGTSNPNLYWYRQAAGRGLQLLFYSVGIGQISSEVPQNLSASRPQDRQFILSSKKLLLSDSGFYLCAWSNRGVYEKLFFGSGTQLSVL.

The chain has TRBV14 and TRBJ2-7, with D possibly matching TRBD1 (6 bases). From germline, CDR1 is SGHDN and CDR2 FVKESK. V was trimmed by 3 bases and J by 4 bases, leaving 16 bases between them. The CDR3 consists of 15 residues. The CDR3 bases are TGTGCCAGCAGCCACCCGGGACAAGGGAAATACGAGCAGTACTTC. Protein: CASSHPGQGKYEQYF.

The J gene is TRBJ1-1, the V gene TRBV3-1 (or the pseudogene TRBV3-2); unclear D gene. CDR3 size: 15 residues. The V end was cut by 4 bases, the J end by 5 bases, with 17 bases between. Germline CDR1 is LGHDT and CDR2 is YNNKEL (reference sequence). The CDR3 here is CASSLAPRSGTEAFF. Here the CDR3 DNA reads TGTGCCAGCAGCCTCGCTCCGAGGAGCGGGACTGAAGCTTTCTTT.

The chain uses TRBV30 and TRBJ1-1, with a possible D match to TRBD1 (6 bases). CDR3 size: 13 residues. V was pared by 3 bases and J by 10 bases, with 18 bases between. Looked up from germline, CDR1 is GTSNPN and CDR2 is SVGIG (reference sequence). The DNA of the CDR3 is TGTGCCTGGAGCCACTCAGGGGTATTTATAGCTTTCTTT. It codes for CAWSHSGVFIAFF.

This chain links TRBV6-6 with TRBJ2-7; a weak D match, TRBD1 (7 bases). Germline CDR1 reads MNHNY; CDR2 reads SVGAGI (reference sequence). Trimming pared 2 bases from V and 2 bases from J, leaving 13 bases between. The length of the CDR3 is 15 residues. Here the CDR3 DNA reads TGTGCCAGCAGTTACCCGCAGGGGGGTCCCTACGAGCAGTACTTC. Translation gives CASSYPQGGPYEQYF.

The chain couples TRBV13 to TRBJ2-5, with 9 positions matching TRBD2. The trim removed 6 bases at V and 2 bases at J, leaving 4 bases unmatched. In germline, CDR1 is PRHDT, CDR2 FYEKMQ (reference sequence). This CDR3 spans 14 amino acids. The CDR3 is CASRPAGGQETQYF. The CDR3 coding sequence is TGTGCCAGCAGGCCAGCGGGGGGACAAGAGACCCAGTACTTC. The entire variable domain, with the rest obtained from reference TRBV13 and TRBJ2-5, is as follows: AAGVIQSPRHLIKEKRETATLKCYPIPRHDTVYWYQQGPGQDPQFLISFYEKMQSDKGSIPDRFSAQQFSDYHSELNMSSLELGDSALYFCASRPAGGQETQYFGPGTRLLVL.

This sequence joins TRBV27 and TRBJ1-1; TRBD1 matches 9 bases. Germline assignment: CDR1 MNHEY and CDR2 SMNVEV (reference sequence). This CDR3 region has 13 residues. The V segment lost 5 bases and the J segment 7 bases; nucleotides outside the gene matches: 5. The CDR3 reads CASSPSDRGEAFF. CDR3 sequence (DNA): TGTGCCAGCAGTCCCTCGGACAGGGGTGAAGCTTTCTTT.

The chain is built from TRBV6-1 and TRBJ1-3; 7 bases map to TRBD1. V trimming: 1 base; J trimming: 8 bases; junction bases outside the gene matches: 5. This CDR3 has 14 residues. The V gene's germline CDR1 is MNHNS and CDR2 SASEGT. The CDR3 is CASSEVGGAYTIYF. CDR3 nucleotide sequence: TGTGCCAGCAGTGAAGTAGGGGGCGCGTACACCATATATTTT.